The next 30 T cell receptor beta chains were all read from a single sample in a study of blood T cell repertoires in COVID-19. The assay was immunoSEQ multiplex PCR, and TCRdb's table has in-frame clones only and misses some. The table includes 350,000 to 450,000 clones, 85% detected once. The sequencing input was peripheral blood. The receptors stem from a woman aged 18-35 years with acute or convalescent COVID-19.

The chain combines TRBV29-1 with TRBJ2-1, with D perhaps TRBD2 (5 bases). The length of the CDR3 is 10 residues. Trimming cost V 3 bases and J 15 bases, with 12 bases left between them. Per the germline V gene, CDR1 is SQVTM and CDR2 is ANQGSEA. CDR3 in DNA: TGCAGCGTTGATGGGCTGGGGAGGTTCTTC. It encodes CSVDGLGRFF.

This clone has only a few counts. The rearrangement uses TRBV7-9 and TRBJ1-2; TRBD1 agrees at 9 bases. CDR1 SEHNR and CDR2 FQNEAQ come from the germline V gene (reference sequence). V was pared by 5 bases and J by 6 bases, with 7 bases of the junction left unmatched. The CDR3 covers 14 residues. In DNA form, the CDR3 reads TGTGCCAGCAGCAGCCGGGGACAGGGTCATGGCTACACCTTC. This translates into CASSSRGQGHGYTF.

The chain has TRBV3-1 (or the pseudogene TRBV3-2) and TRBJ1-2; no clear D gene. This CDR3 is 16 amino acids long. Germline CDR1 is LGHDT and CDR2 is YNNKEL (reference sequence). The V end was cut by 0 bases, the J end by 2 bases, with 13 bases between. CDR3 bases: TGTGCCAGCAGCCAAGAGCCCGGGGAGCCGAACTATGGCTACACCTTC. It translates to CASSQEPGEPNYGYTF.

The chain combines TRBV9 with TRBJ2-1; maybe TRBD2 (6 bases). The V gene lost 2 bases and the J gene lost 7 bases, with 13 bases spanning the gap. This CDR3 spans 14 amino acids. Germline V gene lookup returns CDR1 SGDLS and CDR2 YYNGEE. The CDR3 DNA is TGTGCCAGCAGCGTTGGAGGGTCCCCGAATGAGCAGTTCTTC. The encoded protein is CASSVGGSPNEQFF.

The chain combines TRBV7-2 with TRBJ1-2, with no clear D. The CDR3 length is 12 residues. Between the trimmed V and J ends, which lost 1 base and 7 bases, there was a span of 7 bases. Germline V gene sequence: CDR1 SGHTA, CDR2 FQGNSA. CDR3 DNA sequence: TGTGCCAGCAGCTTAGACAGCAGTGGCTACACCTTC. Its translation is CASSLDSSGYTF.

The chain links TRBV9 to TRBJ2-1, with 9 bases that match TRBD1. V gave up 4 bases and J gave up 8 bases; unmatched junction bases: 19. CDR1 is SGDLS, CDR2 YYNGEE, per germline. This CDR3 spans 18 amino acids. The CDR3 DNA sequence: TGTGCCAGCAGCTTCACACCCGGGGGACAGGGAAGCCGCTATGAGCAGTTCTTC. This sequence encodes CASSFTPGGQGSRYEQFF.

Here the CDR3 DNA reads TGTGCCTGGAAGGGAGGAGGGACGGTTGATTACTATGGCTACACCTTC. It encodes CAWKGGGTVDYYGYTF. J is TRBJ1-2 and V is TRBV30; tentative D call: TRBD1 (5 bases). V shed 4 bases and J shed 3 bases, with 21 bases lying between them. Germline lookup yields CDR1 GTSNPN and CDR2 SVGIG (reference sequence). The CDR3 consists of 16 residues.

This clone appeared a single time. V usage is TRBV5-1 and J usage is TRBJ2-5, with D uncertain. The germline V and J ends were trimmed by 6 bases and 0 bases, with 12 bases remaining between them. The CDR3 sequence is 14 residues long. Germline assignment: CDR1 SGHRS and CDR2 YFSETQ. CDR3 DNA: TGCGCCAGCAATGTTATGGGCAACCAAGAGACCCAGTACTTC. Translating gives CASNVMGNQETQYF.

This clone was seen ten or more times. J is TRBJ1-5 and V is TRBV30, with 9 nucleotides matching TRBD1. The ends lost 4 bases at V and 2 bases at J; junction bases unmatched: 6. The CDR3 length is 15 residues. CDR1 is GTSNPN and CDR2 is SVGIG in the germline V gene (reference sequence). The chain's CDR3 is CAWTQDRGGNQPQHF. DNA of the CDR3: TGTGCCTGGACCCAGGACAGGGGTGGCAATCAGCCCCAGCATTTT.

The rearrangement uses TRBV6-5 and TRBJ2-7, with 11 nucleotides matching TRBD2. The germline V gene has CDR1 MNHEY and CDR2 SVGAGI. V was clipped by 6 bases and J by 0 bases; unmatched bases: 4. This CDR3 comprises 15 residues. The CDR3: CASRPTSGNSYEQYF. CDR3 DNA: TGTGCCAGCAGGCCGACTAGCGGGAACTCCTACGAGCAGTACTTC.

The chain joins TRBV9 to TRBJ2-1, with 11 bases lining up with TRBD2. The germline V gene encodes CDR1 SGDLS and CDR2 YYNGEE. The CDR3 covers 15 residues. V was clipped by 4 bases and J by 9 bases; unmatched bases: 9. The CDR3 bases are TGTGCCAGCAGCACCAGGACTAGCGGGCTAGGTGAGCAGTTCTTC. Its translation: CASSTRTSGLGEQFF. The whole variable domain, filled in from reference TRBV9 and TRBJ2-1, reads DSGVTQTPKHLITATGQRVTLRCSPRSGDLSVYWYQQSLDQGLQFLIQYYNGEERAKGNILERFSAQQFPDLHSELNLSSLELGDSALYFCASSTRTSGLGEQFFGPGTRLTVL.

The rearrangement uses TRBV12-5 and TRBJ1-4, with 7 bases that match TRBD1. Germline CDR1 LGHNT, CDR2 FRNRAP. V was pared by 6 bases and J by 3 bases, with 10 bases of the junction left unmatched. This CDR3 comprises 16 residues. CDR3 DNA sequence: TGTGCTAGTGGACGCAACTTGGGACAGTCTAATGAAAAACTGTTTTTT. Encoded protein: CASGRNLGQSNEKLFF. The whole variable domain, filled in from reference TRBV12-5 and TRBJ1-4, reads DARVTQTPRHKVTEMGQEVTMRCQPILGHNTVFWYRQTMMQGLELLAYFRNRAPLDDSGMPKDRFSAEMPDATLATLKIQPSEPRDSAVYFCASGRNLGQSNEKLFFGSGTQLSVL.

The chain has TRBV6-5 and TRBJ1-4, with D maybe TRBD1 (5 bases). V lost 7 bases, J lost 8 bases, and 11 bases lay in between. The CDR3 spans 12 residues. CDR1 MNHEY and CDR2 SVGAGI come from the germline V gene. The CDR3 DNA sequence: TGTGCCAGCACCCGGCAGGGCGAAAAACTGTTTTTT. Amino acids: CASTRQGEKLFF.

The rearrangement uses TRBV2 and TRBJ1-1; maybe TRBD1 (6 bases). Germline V gives CDR1 SNHLY, CDR2 FYNNEI. The CDR3 length is 15 residues. V lost 7 bases to trimming and J lost 7 bases, with 22 bases between them. The CDR3: CASISDAGTLDEAFF. The CDR3 nucleotides read TGTGCCAGCATTTCTGATGCCGGGACATTGGATGAAGCTTTCTTT.

This chain connects TRBV9 to TRBJ1-1; D gene unclear. Germline V gene data show CDR1 as SGDLS and CDR2 as YYNGEE. The CDR3 is 14 residues long. The V and J ends lost 6 bases and 1 base respectively, with 13 bases between them. CDR3 protein: CASTGGPKNTEAFF. For the CDR3, the DNA is TGTGCCAGCACCGGAGGACCGAAGAACACTGAAGCTTTCTTT.

This clone was recorded only once. The chain has TRBV6-2 or TRBV6-3 and TRBJ1-4, with 7 nucleotides matching TRBD1. Germline values: CDR1 MNHEY, CDR2 SVGEGT. The CDR3 has 17 amino acids. J was trimmed by 3 bases and V by 5 bases; bases with no gene match: 12. CDR3: CASSPMDRLAANEKLFF. CDR3 bases: TGTGCCAGCAGTCCCATGGACAGGCTTGCCGCTAATGAAAAACTGTTTTTT.

The V gene is TRBV5-6, the J gene TRBJ2-2; D is unclear. This CDR3 has 15 residues. Germline V gives CDR1 SGHDT, CDR2 YYEEEE. V lost 2 bases, J lost 4 bases, and 12 bases lay in between. The CDR3, as DNA: TGTGCCAGCAGCTTATTACGGGTGAGCACCGGGGAGCTGTTTTTT. Residues: CASSLLRVSTGELFF.

The V gene is TRBV7-7, the J gene TRBJ2-7; TRBD1 matches 10 bases. This CDR3 comprises 15 residues. Per germline, CDR1 SSHAT and CDR2 FNYEAQ (reference sequence). V shed 5 bases and J 3 bases; nucleotides not matched to a gene: 7. CDR3 amino acids: CASSPGQGLFYEQYF. The CDR3 nucleotides are TGTGCCAGCAGCCCGGGACAGGGGTTGTTCTACGAGCAGTACTTC.

The CDR3 sequence is CASSLGGDEQFF. The CDR3 DNA reads TGTGCCAGCAGTTTAGGGGGGGATGAGCAGTTCTTC. V usage is TRBV7-3 and J usage is TRBJ2-1; perhaps TRBD2 as D (7 bases). V dropped 6 bases and J dropped 8 bases, with 11 bases sitting between them. Germline lookup yields CDR1 SGHTA and CDR2 FQGTGA. CDR3 length equals 12 residues.

There are a few counts of this clone. This chain uses TRBV5-6 with TRBJ1-6, with D uncertain. The CDR3 loop spans 15 amino acids. From germline, CDR1 is SGHDT and CDR2 YYEEEE. Trimming took off 0 bases at V and 4 bases at J, with 8 bases between the two ends. Here the CDR3 DNA reads TGTGCCAGCAGCTTGGGGGGAGTGTATAATTCACCCCTCCACTTT. Translation: CASSLGGVYNSPLHF.

This clone has more than one count but fewer than ten. The chain joins TRBV28 to TRBJ1-3, with TRBD1 as a possible D gene (5 bases). Germline values: CDR1 MDHEN, CDR2 SYDVKM. The CDR3 totals 16 residues. Trimming cost V 7 bases and J 0 bases, with 16 bases left between them. CDR3 nucleotide sequence: TGTGCCAGCACACCATACGACAGATACTCTGGAAACACCATATATTTT. As protein: CASTPYDRYSGNTIYF.

This chain links TRBV28 with TRBJ1-2; TRBD1 is a possible D gene (6 bases). CDR1 MDHEN and CDR2 SYDVKM come from the germline V gene. The CDR3 runs 14 residues. The V and J ends lost 5 bases and 8 bases respectively, with 18 bases between them. CDR3 sequence: CASSPHSQGSGYTF. The CDR3 nucleotides are TGTGCCAGCAGTCCGCACTCTCAGGGGAGCGGCTACACCTTC.

The J gene is TRBJ1-6, the V gene TRBV28, with D maybe TRBD1 (5 bases). With 2 bases removed from V and 6 bases from J, the gap between germline ends came to 11 bases. The CDR3 is made up of 15 amino acids. CDR1 is MDHEN, CDR2 SYDVKM, per germline. The CDR3 protein is CASSLAGGSNSPLHF. CDR3 coding DNA: TGTGCCAGCAGTTTAGCGGGGGGAAGTAATTCACCCCTCCACTTT.

The table lists this clone with many counts. J is TRBJ2-1 and V is TRBV3-1 (or the pseudogene TRBV3-2), with 14 bases identical to TRBD2. Trimming cost V 4 bases and J 7 bases; bases outside gene matches: 6. CDR1 and CDR2 (germline): LGHDT, YNNKEL (reference sequence). This CDR3 spans 16 amino acids. In nucleotides, the CDR3 is TGTGCCAGCAGCCTGACTAGCGGGAGGGCCGGAAATGAGCAGTTCTTC. Its translation: CASSLTSGRAGNEQFF.

The genes are TRBV6-1 and TRBJ2-4, with D possibly TRBD1 on 6 matching bases. The CDR3 length is 16 residues. The germline gives CDR1 MNHNS, CDR2 SASEGT. The V gene lost 2 bases and the J gene lost 0 bases, with 11 bases spanning the gap. The CDR3: CASSEPSGAAKNIQYF. CDR3 nucleotide sequence: TGTGCCAGCAGTGAACCTTCAGGGGCAGCCAAAAACATTCAGTACTTC.

This chain joins TRBV28 and TRBJ1-1, with TRBD1 matching 7 bases. The ends lost 6 bases at V and 11 bases at J; junction bases unmatched: 9. The germline V gene encodes CDR1 MDHEN and CDR2 SYDVKM. This CDR3 is built from 12 residues. CDR3 sequence (DNA): TGTGCCAGCAGCTTGTACAGGGGAGATGCTTTCTTT. Its translation: CASSLYRGDAFF.

CDR3 in DNA: TGTGCCAGCAGCTTAGGACCCGCGGGACAGGTTGCCGGAAACACCATATATTTT. It is translated as CASSLGPAGQVAGNTIYF. The chain has TRBV11-2 and TRBJ1-3; TRBD1 matches at 8 bases. The CDR3 runs to 18 residues. Germline V gene data show CDR1 as SGHAT and CDR2 as FQNNGV. The V gene end was trimmed by 1 base and the J gene end by 4 bases; junction bases not matched to a gene: 12.

This rearrangement joins TRBV6-5 to TRBJ1-1, with D unresolved. The CDR3 runs to 14 residues. From germline, CDR1 is MNHEY and CDR2 SVGAGI. The germline V and J ends were trimmed by 3 bases and 3 bases, with 11 bases remaining between them. The CDR3, as DNA: TGTGCCAGCAGTTATATGGAGGGAGACACTGAAGCTTTCTTT. This gives the protein CASSYMEGDTEAFF.

The chain links TRBV12-3 or TRBV12-4 to TRBJ1-2, with D unresolved. The CDR3 has 12 residues. With 7 bases removed from V and 2 bases from J, the gap between germline ends came to 8 bases. CDR3: CASTAGNYGYTF. DNA for the CDR3: TGTGCCAGCACCGCAGGAAACTATGGCTACACCTTC.

The genes are TRBV3-1 (or the pseudogene TRBV3-2) and TRBJ1-1; 7 bases match TRBD1. Germline assignment: CDR1 LGHDT and CDR2 YNNKEL (reference sequence). This CDR3 has 13 residues. With V trimmed by 4 bases and J by 3 bases, 2 bases remained unmatched. CDR3 sequence: CASSPTGYTEAFF. DNA of the CDR3: TGTGCCAGCAGCCCGACAGGGTACACTGAAGCTTTCTTT.